These 24 T cell receptor beta chains share one sample of origin, sequenced in a study of technical replicates of blood from several donors. The assay was immunoSEQ multiplex PCR, and TCRdb's table has in-frame clones only and misses some. The profile shows tens of thousands of clones, about 90% of them singletons. Specimen: T cells isolated from PBMCs. These TCRs come from a human donor in good health.

The genes are TRBV14 and TRBJ2-3, with TRBD2 matching over 10 bases. Germline CDR1 and CDR2: SGHDN and FVKESK. CDR3 length: 15 amino acids. Germline trimming cut 2 bases from V and 4 bases from J; bases unmatched to any gene: 3. The CDR3 spells CASSQRAGGADTQYF. The CDR3 bases are TGTGCCAGCAGCCAACGAGCGGGAGGGGCAGATACGCAGTATTTT. Supplemented by reference TRBV14 and TRBJ2-3, the full variable domain reads EAGVTQFPSHSVIEKGQTVTLRCDPISGHDNLYWYRRVMGKEIKFLLHFVKESKQDESGMPNNRFLAERTGGTYSTLKVQPAELEDSGVYFCASSQRAGGADTQYFGPGTRLTVL.

The chain combines TRBV27 with TRBJ2-1; a possible D gene is TRBD1 (6 bases). V was shortened by 2 bases and J by 2 bases, with 10 bases between the two germline ends. Per the germline V gene, CDR1 is MNHEY and CDR2 is SMNVEV (reference sequence). The CDR3 sequence is 15 residues long. DNA for the CDR3: TGTGCCAGCAGTTTAGGGGGACACCCCTACAATGAGCAGTTCTTC. This encodes CASSLGGHPYNEQFF.

This sequence joins TRBV28 and TRBJ2-7, with 8 bases identical to TRBD1. The CDR3 runs 13 residues. Germline V lookup: CDR1 MDHEN, CDR2 SYDVKM. The V gene end was trimmed by 8 bases and the J gene end by 6 bases; junction bases not matched to a gene: 9. This CDR3 reads CASRDRPLGEQYF. CDR3 in DNA: TGTGCCAGCCGGGACAGGCCCCTCGGCGAGCAGTACTTC.

CDR3 amino acids: CASSFVSYGYTF. CDR3 DNA: TGTGCCAGCAGTTTTGTATCCTATGGCTACACCTTC. The chain carries TRBV28 and TRBJ1-2; no definite D call. The germline V and J ends were trimmed by 3 bases and 4 bases, with 6 bases remaining between them. Germline V gene sequence: CDR1 MDHEN, CDR2 SYDVKM. This CDR3 has 12 amino acids.

V and J are TRBV18 and TRBJ1-3; no clear D gene. The CDR3 has 14 residues. V was cut by 3 bases and J by 0 bases, with 6 bases left in between. Germline-derived CDR1 and CDR2 are KGHSH and LQKENI. The CDR3: CASSPQDSGNTIYF. The DNA for the CDR3 is TGTGCCAGCTCACCCCAGGACTCTGGAAACACCATATATTTT.

The chain couples TRBV6-5 to TRBJ2-7; TRBD1 might be the D (6 bases). V was shortened by 2 bases and J by 7 bases, with 6 bases between the two germline ends. The CDR3 is 11 residues long. Germline loops: CDR1 MNHEY, CDR2 SVGAGI. The CDR3 loop is CASSYRGEQYF. CDR3 DNA: TGTGCCAGCAGTTACAGGGGGGAGCAGTACTTC.

The V call is TRBV7-3, the J call TRBJ2-1, with D possibly being TRBD2 (6 bases). Trimming stripped 1 base from V and 1 base from J, with 11 bases between. This CDR3 is 16 amino acids long. The germline V gene encodes CDR1 SGHTA and CDR2 FQGTGA. CDR3 residues: CASSLSLAPSYNEQFF. The CDR3 region has the DNA TGTGCCAGCAGCTTAAGCCTAGCGCCTTCCTACAATGAGCAGTTCTTC.

This clone was seen a few times. The rearrangement joins TRBV7-9 to TRBJ1-2; 10 bases fit TRBD1. V lost 5 bases and J lost 10; bases outside the gene matches: 4. In germline, CDR1 is SEHNR, CDR2 FQNEAQ (reference sequence). The CDR3 length is 12 residues. The CDR3 sequence is CASSRDRGDYTF. The CDR3 DNA follows: TGTGCCAGCAGCCGGGACAGGGGAGACTACACCTTC.

The chain joins TRBV18 to TRBJ1-2; weak D call: TRBD1 (6 bases). This CDR3 has 13 residues. Trimming took 8 bases from V and 4 from J, leaving 14 bases between them. Germline-derived CDR1 and CDR2 are KGHSH and LQKENI. DNA for the CDR3: TGTGCCAGCCAACAGGGAGAGCGCTATGGCTACACCTTC. It translates to CASQQGERYGYTF.

The chain employs TRBV2 and TRBJ2-2; D unresolved. Germline CDR1 SNHLY, CDR2 FYNNEI. V lost 5 bases and J lost 4, with 17 bases in between. This CDR3 comprises 16 residues. The CDR3 DNA follows: TGTGCCAGCAGTCCCCGACACCCTGCGATCACCGGGGAGCTGTTTTTT. Translation gives CASSPRHPAITGELFF.

Of note for this clone: At one of its ends the junction is not consistent with the germline gene, which may arise from a read error. The genes are TRBV28 and TRBJ1-1; D ambiguous. The CDR3 runs to 10 residues. Per germline, CDR1 MDHEN and CDR2 SYDVKM. This CDR3 reads CASSLTVAFF. The CDR3 coding sequence is TGTGCCAGCAGTTTAACTGTAGCTTTCTTT.

This sequence joins TRBV11-3 and TRBJ2-2; D is possibly TRBD2 (6 bases). V gave up 3 bases and J gave up 4 bases, with 12 bases separating them. The germline V gene has CDR1 SGHNT and CDR2 YENEEA. The CDR3 is 15 amino acids. The CDR3 DNA sequence: TGTGCCAGCAGCTTTGTCACTAGCCCCACCGGGGAGCTGTTTTTT. This gives the protein CASSFVTSPTGELFF.

This chain joins TRBV29-1 and TRBJ2-5, with 7 bases aligning to TRBD1. CDR1 SQVTM and CDR2 ANQGSEA come from the germline V gene. This CDR3 comprises 13 residues. The J segment lost 5 bases and the V segment lost 3 bases, leaving 6 bases of the junction unmatched. The CDR3 sequence: CSVDPRRGETQYF. CDR3 nucleotides: TGCAGCGTTGATCCCCGCAGGGGGGAGACCCAGTACTTC.

J is TRBJ2-1 and V is TRBV6-1; tentatively, D is TRBD2 (5 bases). The CDR3 runs to 15 residues. Germline V gene lookup returns CDR1 MNHNS and CDR2 SASEGT. V dropped 3 bases and J dropped 4 bases, with 13 bases sitting between them. In DNA, the CDR3 is TGTGCCAGCAGTGAGGAGCGGACCATATACAATGAGCAGTTCTTC. Its protein is CASSEERTIYNEQFF.

The chain couples TRBV11-2 to TRBJ2-3; D is undetermined. CDR3 length: 13 residues. V was cut by 1 base and J by 6 bases, with 8 bases left in between. Per germline, CDR1 SGHAT and CDR2 FQNNGV. This CDR3 is CASSLVFGDTQYF. Written as DNA, the CDR3 is TGTGCCAGCAGCTTAGTATTCGGGGATACGCAGTATTTT.

This clone was recorded only once. The rearrangement uses TRBV7-3 and TRBJ2-2, with 8 bases matching TRBD2. CDR1 and CDR2 (germline): SGHTA, FQGTGA. After removal of 4 bases from V and 3 bases from J, the junction contained 10 bases not matched to a gene. The length of the CDR3 is 17 residues. CDR3 sequence: CASSSRGSGRYTGELFF. CDR3 DNA: TGTGCCAGCAGCTCGAGGGGGAGCGGGAGATACACCGGGGAGCTGTTTTTT. Complete variable domain (other parts from reference TRBV7-3 and TRBJ2-2): GAGVSQTPSNKVTEKGKYVELRCDPISGHTALYWYRQSLGQGPEFLIYFQGTGAADDSGLPNDRFFAVRPEGSVSTLKIQRTERGDSAVYLCASSSRGSGRYTGELFFGEGSRLTVL.

The chain uses TRBV6-1 and TRBJ1-5; 10 bases are a match to TRBD1. The CDR3 is 15 residues long. J gave up 4 bases and V 7 bases, and 7 bases lay outside the gene matches. The germline CDR1 and CDR2 sequences are MNHNS and SASEGT. The chain's CDR3 is CASTTRGQGNQPQHF. CDR3 coding DNA: TGTGCCAGCACCACCAGGGGACAGGGGAATCAGCCCCAGCATTTT.

V is TRBV7-2 and J is TRBJ2-7, with TRBD1 as a possible D gene (5 bases). This CDR3 is 16 amino acids long. V was shortened by 2 bases and J by 8 bases, with 22 bases between the two germline ends. Germline V gene sequence: CDR1 SGHTA, CDR2 FQGNSA. The CDR3 loop reads CASSLTPMEQDLKQYF. The CDR3 DNA reads TGTGCCAGCAGCTTAACGCCGATGGAACAGGACCTTAAGCAGTACTTC.

The CDR3: CASSTIANYGYTF. CDR3 sequence (DNA): TGTGCCAGCAGCACTATTGCTAACTATGGCTACACCTTC. This chain connects TRBV6-5 to TRBJ1-2, with D unresolved. Germline V CDR1 and CDR2: MNHEY, SVGAGI. Trimming removed 6 bases from V and 0 bases from J, with 8 bases in between. The CDR3 covers 13 residues.

The chain joins TRBV28 to TRBJ2-7; no definite D call. The CDR3 has 11 residues. Germline loops: CDR1 MDHEN, CDR2 SYDVKM. Trimming took off 5 bases at V and 4 bases at J, with 6 bases between the two ends. As DNA, the CDR3 is TGTGCCAGCAGTCGAGGTTACGAGCAGTACTTC. The encoded protein is CASSRGYEQYF.

The rearrangement joins TRBV29-1 to TRBJ2-7, with D unresolved. Looked up from germline, CDR1 is SQVTM and CDR2 is ANQGSEA. Trimming cost V 4 bases and J 2 bases, with 9 bases left between them. This CDR3 spans 12 amino acids. CDR3 bases: TGCAGCGTTGTCGTACAGACCTACGAGCAGTACTTC. Translation: CSVVVQTYEQYF.

The CDR3 region has the DNA TGTGCCAGCAGCGGCTCGGGACTAGCGGCCACCGGGGAGCTGTTTTTT. It specifies CASSGSGLAATGELFF. The V gene is TRBV11-2, the J gene TRBJ2-2; 11 bases match TRBD2. Germline trimming cut 5 bases from V and 4 bases from J; bases unmatched to any gene: 6. The germline CDR1 and CDR2 sequences are SGHAT and FQNNGV. This CDR3 comprises 16 residues.

This clone occurred a few times. The chain carries TRBV19 and TRBJ1-1; D not resolved. Trimming cost V 2 bases and J 0 bases, with 4 bases left between them. This CDR3 spans 13 amino acids. Per the germline V gene, CDR1 is LNHDA and CDR2 is SQIVND (reference sequence). CDR3 bases: TGTGCCAGTAGTATATCATTGAACACTGAAGCTTTCTTT. As protein: CASSISLNTEAFF.

The rearrangement links TRBV30 to TRBJ2-2; TRBD2 matches 11 bases. J was trimmed by 4 bases and V by 1 base; bases with no gene match: 5. The CDR3 extends over 16 amino acids. CDR1 is GTSNPN and CDR2 is SVGIG in the germline V gene (reference sequence). The CDR3 DNA follows: TGTGCCTGGAGTGCATCCGGGACTAGCGGCACCGGGGAGCTGTTTTTT. Translation: CAWSASGTSGTGELFF.